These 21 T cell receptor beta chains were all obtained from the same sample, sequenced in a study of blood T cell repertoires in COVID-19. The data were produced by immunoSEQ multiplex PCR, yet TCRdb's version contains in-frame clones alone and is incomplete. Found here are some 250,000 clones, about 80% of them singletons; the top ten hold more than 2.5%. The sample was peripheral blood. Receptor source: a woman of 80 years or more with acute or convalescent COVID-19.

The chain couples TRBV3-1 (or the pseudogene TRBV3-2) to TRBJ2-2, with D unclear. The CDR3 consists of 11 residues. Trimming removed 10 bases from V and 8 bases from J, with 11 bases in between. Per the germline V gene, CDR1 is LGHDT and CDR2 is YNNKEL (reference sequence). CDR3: CATGEAGELFF. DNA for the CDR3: TGTGCCACGGGTGAGGCAGGGGAGCTGTTTTTT.

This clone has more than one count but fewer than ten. The CDR3 sequence: CASISGTGGYNEQFF. The CDR3 DNA reads TGTGCCAGCATCTCCGGGACAGGGGGATACAATGAGCAGTTCTTC. The chain employs TRBV6-5 and TRBJ2-1; 11 positions match TRBD1. V shed 7 bases, J shed 4 bases, and the junction held 6 bases outside the gene matches. There are 15 residues in the CDR3. Germline assignment: CDR1 MNHEY and CDR2 SVGAGI.

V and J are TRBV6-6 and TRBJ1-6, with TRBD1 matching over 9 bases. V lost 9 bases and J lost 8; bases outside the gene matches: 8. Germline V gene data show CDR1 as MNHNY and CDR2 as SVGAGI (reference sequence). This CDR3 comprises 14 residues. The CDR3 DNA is TGTGCCAGTGGACAGGGGTCTATGCATTCACCCCTCCACTTT. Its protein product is CASGQGSMHSPLHF.

The CDR3 sequence: CASSRDREGWAFF. DNA of the CDR3: TGTGCCAGCAGCCGGGACAGGGAGGGATGGGCTTTCTTT. The chain has TRBV7-2 and TRBJ1-1, with TRBD1 identical over 9 bases. The CDR3 totals 13 residues. After removal of 5 bases from V and 11 bases from J, the junction contained 9 bases not matched to a gene. Germline CDR1 is SGHTA and CDR2 is FQGNSA.

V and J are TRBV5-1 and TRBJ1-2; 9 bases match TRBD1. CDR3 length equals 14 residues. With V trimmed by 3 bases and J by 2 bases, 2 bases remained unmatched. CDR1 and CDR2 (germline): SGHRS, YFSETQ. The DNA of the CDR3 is TGCGCCAGCAGCTCCACAGGGGGCAACTATGGCTACACCTTC. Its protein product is CASSSTGGNYGYTF.

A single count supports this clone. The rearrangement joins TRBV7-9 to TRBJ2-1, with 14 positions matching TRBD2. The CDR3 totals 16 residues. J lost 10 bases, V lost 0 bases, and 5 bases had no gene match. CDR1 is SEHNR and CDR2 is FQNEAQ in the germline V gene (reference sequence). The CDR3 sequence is CASSLAQGLAGGEQFF. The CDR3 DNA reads TGTGCCAGCAGCTTAGCGCAAGGACTAGCGGGAGGCGAGCAGTTCTTC.

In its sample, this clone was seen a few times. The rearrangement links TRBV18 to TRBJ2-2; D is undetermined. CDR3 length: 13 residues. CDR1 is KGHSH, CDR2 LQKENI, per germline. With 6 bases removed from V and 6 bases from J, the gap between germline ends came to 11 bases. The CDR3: CASSLYVPGELFF. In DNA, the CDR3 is TGTGCCAGCTCCCTCTATGTTCCCGGGGAGCTGTTTTTT.

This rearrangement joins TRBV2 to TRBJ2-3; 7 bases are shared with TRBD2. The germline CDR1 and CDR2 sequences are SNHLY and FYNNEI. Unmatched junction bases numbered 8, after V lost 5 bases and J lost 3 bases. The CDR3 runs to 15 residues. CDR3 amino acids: CASSLGLTETDTQYF. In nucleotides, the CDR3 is TGTGCCAGCAGTCTGGGACTAACAGAGACAGATACGCAGTATTTT.

The CDR3 spells CSVLIGTGRTEAFF. The CDR3 DNA follows: TGCAGCGTTCTCATTGGGACAGGGCGCACTGAAGCTTTCTTT. The chain recombines TRBV29-1 with TRBJ1-1, with TRBD1 matching over 9 bases. Germline CDR1 is SQVTM and CDR2 is ANQGSEA. V dropped 5 bases and J dropped 4; count of bases not matched to a gene: 8. This CDR3 is built from 14 residues.

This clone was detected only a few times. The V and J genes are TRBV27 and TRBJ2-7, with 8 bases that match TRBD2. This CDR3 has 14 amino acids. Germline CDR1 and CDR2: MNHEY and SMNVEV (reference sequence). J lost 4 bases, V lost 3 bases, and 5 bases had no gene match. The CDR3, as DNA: TGTGCCAGCAGTTTTGGCGGGAGGAGTTACGAGCAGTACTTC. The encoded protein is CASSFGGRSYEQYF.

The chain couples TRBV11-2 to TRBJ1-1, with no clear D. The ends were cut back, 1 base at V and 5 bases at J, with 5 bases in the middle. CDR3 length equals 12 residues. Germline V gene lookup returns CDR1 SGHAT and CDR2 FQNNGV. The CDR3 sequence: CASSLVTTEAFF. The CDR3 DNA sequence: TGTGCCAGCAGCTTAGTAACTACTGAAGCTTTCTTT.

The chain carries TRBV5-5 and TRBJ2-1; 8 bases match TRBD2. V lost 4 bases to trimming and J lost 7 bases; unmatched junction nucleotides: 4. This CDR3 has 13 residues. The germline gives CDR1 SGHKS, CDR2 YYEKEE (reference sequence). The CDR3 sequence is CASSPRGGNEQFF. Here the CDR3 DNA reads TGTGCCAGCAGCCCGCGCGGGGGGAATGAGCAGTTCTTC.

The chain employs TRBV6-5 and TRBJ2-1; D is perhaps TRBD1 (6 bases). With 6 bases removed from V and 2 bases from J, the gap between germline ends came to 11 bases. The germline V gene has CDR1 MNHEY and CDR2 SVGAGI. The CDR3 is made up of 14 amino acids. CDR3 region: CASREDSTYNEQFF. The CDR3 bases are TGTGCCAGCAGGGAGGACAGCACCTACAATGAGCAGTTCTTC.

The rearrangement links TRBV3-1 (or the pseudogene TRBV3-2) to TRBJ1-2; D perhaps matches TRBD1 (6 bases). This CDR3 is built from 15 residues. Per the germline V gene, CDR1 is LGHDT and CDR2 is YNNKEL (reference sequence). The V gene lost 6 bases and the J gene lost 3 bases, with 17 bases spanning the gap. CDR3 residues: CASSPGGSEYYGYTF. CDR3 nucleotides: TGTGCCAGCAGTCCGGGGGGCAGCGAGTACTATGGCTACACCTTC.

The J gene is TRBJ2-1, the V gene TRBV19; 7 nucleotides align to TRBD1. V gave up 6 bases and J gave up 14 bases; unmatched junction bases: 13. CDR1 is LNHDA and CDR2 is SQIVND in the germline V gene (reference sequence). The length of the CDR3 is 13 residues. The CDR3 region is CASSSTPTGPKFF. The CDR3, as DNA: TGTGCCAGTAGCTCTACCCCGACAGGGCCGAAGTTCTTC.

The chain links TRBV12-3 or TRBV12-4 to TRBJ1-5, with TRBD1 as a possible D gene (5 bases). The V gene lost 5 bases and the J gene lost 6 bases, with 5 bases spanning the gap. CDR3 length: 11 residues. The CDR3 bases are TGTGCCAGCAGTACAGGTCAGCCCCAGCATTTT. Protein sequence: CASSTGQPQHF.

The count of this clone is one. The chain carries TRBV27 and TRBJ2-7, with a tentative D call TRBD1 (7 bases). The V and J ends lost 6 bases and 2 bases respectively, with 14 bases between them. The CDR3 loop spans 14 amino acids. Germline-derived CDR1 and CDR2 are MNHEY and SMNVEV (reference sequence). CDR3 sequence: CASRKTGRTYEQYF. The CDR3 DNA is TGTGCCAGCAGGAAGACAGGGAGGACCTACGAGCAGTACTTC.

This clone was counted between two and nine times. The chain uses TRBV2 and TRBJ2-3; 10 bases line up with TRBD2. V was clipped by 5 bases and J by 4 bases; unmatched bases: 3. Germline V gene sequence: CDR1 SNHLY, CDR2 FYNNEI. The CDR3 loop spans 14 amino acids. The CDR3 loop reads CASSSGRGADTQYF. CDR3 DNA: TGTGCCAGCAGTAGCGGGAGGGGCGCAGATACGCAGTATTTT.

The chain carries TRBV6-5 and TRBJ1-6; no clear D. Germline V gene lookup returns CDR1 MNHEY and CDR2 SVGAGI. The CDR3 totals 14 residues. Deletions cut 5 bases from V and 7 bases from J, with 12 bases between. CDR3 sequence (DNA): TGTGCCAGCAGTACGACTTACCTGAATTCACCCCTCCACTTT. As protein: CASSTTYLNSPLHF.

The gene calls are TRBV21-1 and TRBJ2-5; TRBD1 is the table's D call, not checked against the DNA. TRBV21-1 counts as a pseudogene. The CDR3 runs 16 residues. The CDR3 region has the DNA TGTGCCAGCAGTACAGGGGGTGGAAGTGGTCAAGAGACCCAGTACTTC. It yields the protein CASSTGGGSGQETQYF.

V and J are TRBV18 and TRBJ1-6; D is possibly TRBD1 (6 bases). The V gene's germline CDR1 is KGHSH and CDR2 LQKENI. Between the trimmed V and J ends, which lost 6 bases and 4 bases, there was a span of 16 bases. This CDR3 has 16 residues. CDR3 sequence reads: CASSHTGYRYNSPLHF. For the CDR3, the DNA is TGTGCCAGCTCGCACACAGGGTATAGGTATAATTCACCCCTCCACTTT.